This T cell receptor (beta chain) was identified during a study of PD-1 blockade in classical Hodgkin lymphoma. General study findings and limits: Compared with healthy donors, newly diagnosed patients reportedly showed lower baseline TCR diversity.

Sequencing used immunoSEQ multiplex PCR; TCRdb keeps in-frame clones, though not all of them. Of nearly 5,500 clones in the sample, 85% to 90% were seen once. Time point given: newly diagnosed, previously untreated cHL patient sample. Isolated CD8+ T cells were derived from thawed PBMCs through magnetic negative selection. The authors used newly diagnosed, untreated classical Hodgkin lymphoma PBMCs as comparison. For this clone: Its antigen is unknown. Different DNA sequences within this sample yield the same CDR3.

Germline V gives CDR1 SGDLS, CDR2 YYNGEE. V was trimmed by 2 bases and J by 4 bases, leaving 10 bases between them. CDR3 length equals 14 residues. The material sequenced was CD8+ T cells from blood. The sequence came from a human donor with classical Hodgkin lymphoma. The chain has TRBV9 and TRBJ2-1; D not resolved. CDR3 loop: CASSVDPAYNEQFF. CDR3 sequence (DNA): TGTGCCAGCAGCGTGGATCCCGCGTACAATGAGCAGTTCTTC.